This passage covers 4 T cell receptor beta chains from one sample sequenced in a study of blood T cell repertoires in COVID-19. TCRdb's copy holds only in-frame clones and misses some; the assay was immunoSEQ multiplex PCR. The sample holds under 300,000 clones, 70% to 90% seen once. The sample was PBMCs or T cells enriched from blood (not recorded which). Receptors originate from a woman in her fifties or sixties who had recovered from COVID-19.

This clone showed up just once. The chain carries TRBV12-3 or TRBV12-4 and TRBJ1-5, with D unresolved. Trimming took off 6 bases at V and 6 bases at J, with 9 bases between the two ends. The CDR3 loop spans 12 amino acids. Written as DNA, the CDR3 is TGTGCCAGCAGATGGAGGAGTCAGCCCCAGCATTTT. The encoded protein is CASRWRSQPQHF.

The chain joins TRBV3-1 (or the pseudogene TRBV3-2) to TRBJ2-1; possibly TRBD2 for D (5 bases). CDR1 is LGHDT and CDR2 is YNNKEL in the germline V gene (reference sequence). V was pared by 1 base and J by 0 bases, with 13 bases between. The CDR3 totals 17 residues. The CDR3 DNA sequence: TGTGCCAGCAGCCAAGGCTTAAGAACTAGCTCCTACAATGAGCAGTTCTTC. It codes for CASSQGLRTSSYNEQFF.

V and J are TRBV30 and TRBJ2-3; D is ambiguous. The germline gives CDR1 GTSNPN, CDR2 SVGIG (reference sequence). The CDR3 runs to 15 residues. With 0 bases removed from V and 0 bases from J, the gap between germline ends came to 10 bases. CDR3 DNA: TGTGCCTGGAGTGTAGGAGCGTATAGCACAGATACGCAGTATTTT. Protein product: CAWSVGAYSTDTQYF.

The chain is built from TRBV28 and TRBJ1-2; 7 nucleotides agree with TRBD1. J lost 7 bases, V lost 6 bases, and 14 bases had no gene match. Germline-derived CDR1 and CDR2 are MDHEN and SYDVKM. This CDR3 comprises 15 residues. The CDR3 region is CASRGPTGEVGGYTF. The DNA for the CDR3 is TGTGCCAGCAGGGGCCCTACAGGGGAGGTGGGTGGCTACACCTTC.